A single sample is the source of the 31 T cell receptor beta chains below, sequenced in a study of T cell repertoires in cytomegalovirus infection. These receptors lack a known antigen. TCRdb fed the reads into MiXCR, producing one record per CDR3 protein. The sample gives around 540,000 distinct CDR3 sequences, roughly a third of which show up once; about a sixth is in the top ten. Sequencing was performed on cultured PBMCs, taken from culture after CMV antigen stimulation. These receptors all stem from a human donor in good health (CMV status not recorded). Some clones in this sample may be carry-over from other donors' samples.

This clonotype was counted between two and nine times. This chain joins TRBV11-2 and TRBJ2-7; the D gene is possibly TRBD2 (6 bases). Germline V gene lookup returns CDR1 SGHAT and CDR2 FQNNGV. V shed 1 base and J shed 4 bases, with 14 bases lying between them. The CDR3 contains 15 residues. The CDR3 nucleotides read TGTGCCAGCAGCTTAGGACCGGGAGAAGCTTACGAGCAGTACGTC. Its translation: CASSLGPGEAYEQYV.

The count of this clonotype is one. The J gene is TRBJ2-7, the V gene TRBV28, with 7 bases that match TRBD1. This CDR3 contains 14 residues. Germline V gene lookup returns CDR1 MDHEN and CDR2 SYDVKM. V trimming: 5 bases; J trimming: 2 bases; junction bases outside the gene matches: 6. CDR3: CASSATGTAYEQYF. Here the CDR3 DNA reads TGTGCCAGCAGTGCCACCGGGACAGCCTACGAGCAGTACTTC. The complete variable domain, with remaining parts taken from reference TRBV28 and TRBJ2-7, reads DVKVTQSSRYLVKRTGEKVFLECVQDMDHENMFWYRQDPGLGLRLIYFSYDVKMKEKGDIPEGYSVSREKKERFSLILESASTNQTSMYLCASSATGTAYEQYFGPGTRLTVT.

The CDR3 sequence is CASSAGTGSEQYF. CDR3 DNA: TGTGCCAGCAGTGCTGGGACAGGGAGCGAGCAGTACTTC. V gene TRBV27 combines with J gene TRBJ2-7; 9 positions match TRBD1. The CDR3 is 13 amino acids. Losses at the gene ends were 5 bases for V and 6 bases for J; bases not matched to a gene: 5. The germline CDR1 and CDR2 sequences are MNHEY and SMNVEV (reference sequence).

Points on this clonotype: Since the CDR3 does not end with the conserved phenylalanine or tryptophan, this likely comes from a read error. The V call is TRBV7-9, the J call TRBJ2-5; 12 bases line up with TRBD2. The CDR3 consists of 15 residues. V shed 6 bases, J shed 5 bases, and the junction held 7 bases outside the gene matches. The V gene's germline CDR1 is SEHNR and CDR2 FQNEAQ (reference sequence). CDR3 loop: CASSSGLAGHETQYV. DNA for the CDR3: TGTGCCAGCAGTTCCGGACTAGCGGGACATGAGACCCAGTACGTC.

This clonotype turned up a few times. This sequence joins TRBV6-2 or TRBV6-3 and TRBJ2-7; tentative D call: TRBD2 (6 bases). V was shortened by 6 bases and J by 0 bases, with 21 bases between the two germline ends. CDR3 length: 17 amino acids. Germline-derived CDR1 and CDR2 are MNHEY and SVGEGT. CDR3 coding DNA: TGTGCCAGCAGCCCTCCCCCCGGGACTTTCTACTCCTACGAGCAGTACTTC. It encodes CASSPPPGTFYSYEQYF.

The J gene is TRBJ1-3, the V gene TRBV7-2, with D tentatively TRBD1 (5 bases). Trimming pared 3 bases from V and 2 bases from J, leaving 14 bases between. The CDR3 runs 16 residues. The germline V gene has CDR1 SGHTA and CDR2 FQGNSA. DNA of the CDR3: TGTGCCAGCAGCTTTCCCTCCGACAGTGCTGGAAACACCATATATTTT. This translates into CASSFPSDSAGNTIYF. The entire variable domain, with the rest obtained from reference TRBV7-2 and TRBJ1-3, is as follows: GAGVSQSPSNKVTEKGKDVELRCDPISGHTALYWYRQSLGQGLEFLIYFQGNSAPDKSGLPSDRFSAERTGGSVSTLTIQRTQQEDSAVYLCASSFPSDSAGNTIYFGEGSWLTVV.

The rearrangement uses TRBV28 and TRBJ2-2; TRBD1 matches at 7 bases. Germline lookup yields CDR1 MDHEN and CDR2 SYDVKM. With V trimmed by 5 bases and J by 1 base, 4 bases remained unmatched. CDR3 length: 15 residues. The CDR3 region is CASSRRTGNTGELFF. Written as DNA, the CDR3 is TGTGCCAGCAGTAGGAGGACAGGGAACACCGGGGAGCTGTTTTTT.

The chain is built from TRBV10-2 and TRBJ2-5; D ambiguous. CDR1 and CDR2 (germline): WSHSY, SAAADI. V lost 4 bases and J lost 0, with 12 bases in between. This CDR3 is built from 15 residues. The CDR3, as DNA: TGCGCCAGCAGTGCCGACCCGCCTAACCAAGAGACCCAGTACTTC. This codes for CASSADPPNQETQYF.

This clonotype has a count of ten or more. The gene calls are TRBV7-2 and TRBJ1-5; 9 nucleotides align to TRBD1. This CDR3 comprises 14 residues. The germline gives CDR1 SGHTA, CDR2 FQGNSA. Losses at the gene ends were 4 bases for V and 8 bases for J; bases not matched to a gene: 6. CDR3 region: CASSSGDRVEPQHF. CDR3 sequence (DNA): TGTGCCAGCAGCTCAGGGGACAGGGTTGAGCCCCAGCATTTT.

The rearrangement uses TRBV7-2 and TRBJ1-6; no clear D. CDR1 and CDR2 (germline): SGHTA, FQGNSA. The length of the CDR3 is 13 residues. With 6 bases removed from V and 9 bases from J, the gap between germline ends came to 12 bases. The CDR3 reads CASSLKHSSPLHF. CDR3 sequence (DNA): TGTGCCAGCAGTCTAAAACACAGTTCACCCCTCCACTTT.

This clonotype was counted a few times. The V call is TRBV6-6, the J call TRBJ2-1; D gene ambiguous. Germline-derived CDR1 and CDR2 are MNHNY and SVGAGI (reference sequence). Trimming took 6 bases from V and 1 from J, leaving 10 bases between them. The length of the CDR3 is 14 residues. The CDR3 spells CASSPSFSYNEQFF. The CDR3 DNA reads TGTGCCAGCAGCCCCTCCTTTTCCTACAATGAGCAGTTCTTC.

The CDR3, as DNA: TGTGCCACCAGTGCCGGAGGCAATCAGCCCCAGCATTTT. Residues: CATSAGGNQPQHF. The chain is built from TRBV24-1 and TRBJ1-5; D is ambiguous. The CDR3 has 13 amino acids. Deletions cut 5 bases from V and 2 bases from J, with 6 bases between. Germline V gene data show CDR1 as KGHDR and CDR2 as SFDVKD.

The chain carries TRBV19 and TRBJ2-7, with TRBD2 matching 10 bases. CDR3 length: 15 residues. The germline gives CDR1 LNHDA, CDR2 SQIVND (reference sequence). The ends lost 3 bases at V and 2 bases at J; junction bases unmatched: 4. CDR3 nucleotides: TGTGCCAGTAGTATGGTAGCGGGAGGACCCTACGAGCAGTACTTC. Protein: CASSMVAGGPYEQYF.

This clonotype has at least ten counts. The DNA for the CDR3 is TGTGCCAGCAGCCCCGCTAGCGGGACCTACACCGGGGAGCTGTTTTTT. Protein: CASSPASGTYTGELFF. The V and J genes are TRBV7-6 and TRBJ2-2; 9 nucleotides align to TRBD2. Trimming cost V 5 bases and J 3 bases; bases outside gene matches: 7. The CDR3 has 16 residues. Germline lookup yields CDR1 SGHVS and CDR2 FNYEAQ. Together with reference TRBV7-6 and TRBJ2-2, the CDR3 gives the full variable domain: GAGVSQSPRYKVTKRGQDVALRCDPISGHVSLYWYRQALGQGPEFLTYFNYEAQQDKSGLPNDRFSAERPEGSISTLTIQRTEQRDSAMYRCASSPASGTYTGELFFGEGSRLTVL.

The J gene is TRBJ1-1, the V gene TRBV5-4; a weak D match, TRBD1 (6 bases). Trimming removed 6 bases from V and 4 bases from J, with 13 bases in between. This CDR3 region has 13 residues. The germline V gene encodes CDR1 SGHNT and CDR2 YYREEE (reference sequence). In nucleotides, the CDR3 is TGTGCCAGCACCAAGAGGGGGTTCACTGAAGCTTTCTTT. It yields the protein CASTKRGFTEAFF.

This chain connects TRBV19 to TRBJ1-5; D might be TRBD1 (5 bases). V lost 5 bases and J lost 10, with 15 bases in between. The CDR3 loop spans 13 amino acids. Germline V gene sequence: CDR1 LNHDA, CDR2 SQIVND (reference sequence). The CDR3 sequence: CASSSYRDAPQHF. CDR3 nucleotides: TGTGCCAGTAGTTCATACCGGGACGCTCCCCAGCATTTT.

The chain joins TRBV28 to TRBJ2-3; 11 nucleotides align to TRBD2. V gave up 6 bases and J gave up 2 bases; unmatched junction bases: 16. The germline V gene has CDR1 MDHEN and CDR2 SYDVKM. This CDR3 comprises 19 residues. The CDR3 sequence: CASSTGELAGVTTTDTQYF. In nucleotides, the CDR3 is TGTGCCAGCAGCACAGGGGAACTAGCGGGAGTTACCACCACAGATACGCAGTATTTT.

DNA of the CDR3: TGCGCCAGCAGTATTGACAGGGAACATCAGCCCCAGCATTTT. Its translation: CASSIDREHQPQHF. The chain has TRBV10-2 and TRBJ1-5; TRBD1 matches 7 bases. Germline CDR1 is WSHSY and CDR2 is SAAADI. V was pared by 5 bases and J by 5 bases, with 6 bases of the junction left unmatched. There are 14 residues in the CDR3.

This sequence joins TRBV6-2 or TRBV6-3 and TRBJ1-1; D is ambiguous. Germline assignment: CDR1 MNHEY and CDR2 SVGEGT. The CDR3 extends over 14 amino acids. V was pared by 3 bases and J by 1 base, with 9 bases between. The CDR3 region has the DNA TGTGCCAGCAGTTATTGGGAGCGGAACACTGAAGCTTTCTTT. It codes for CASSYWERNTEAFF.

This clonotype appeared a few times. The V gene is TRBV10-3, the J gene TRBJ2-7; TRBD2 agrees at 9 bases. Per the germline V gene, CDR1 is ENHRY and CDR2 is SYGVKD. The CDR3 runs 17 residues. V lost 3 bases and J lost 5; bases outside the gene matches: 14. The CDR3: CAISDPRGREGGHEQYF. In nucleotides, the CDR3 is TGTGCCATCAGTGACCCACGGGGGCGGGAGGGCGGCCACGAGCAGTACTTC.

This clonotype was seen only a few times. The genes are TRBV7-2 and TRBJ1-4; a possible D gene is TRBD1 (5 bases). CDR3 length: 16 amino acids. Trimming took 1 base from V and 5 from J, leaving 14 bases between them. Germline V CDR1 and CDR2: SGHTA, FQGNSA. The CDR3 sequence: CASSLVGYRSNEKLFF. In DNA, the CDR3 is TGTGCCAGCAGCTTAGTTGGATACAGGTCAAATGAAAAACTGTTTTTT.

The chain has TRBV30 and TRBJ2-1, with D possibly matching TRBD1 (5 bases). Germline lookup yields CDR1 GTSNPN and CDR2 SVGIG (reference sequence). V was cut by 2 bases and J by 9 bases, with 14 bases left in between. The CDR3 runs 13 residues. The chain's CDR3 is CAWSPNLDTEQFF. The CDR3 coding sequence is TGTGCCTGGAGTCCAAACCTGGACACTGAGCAGTTCTTC.

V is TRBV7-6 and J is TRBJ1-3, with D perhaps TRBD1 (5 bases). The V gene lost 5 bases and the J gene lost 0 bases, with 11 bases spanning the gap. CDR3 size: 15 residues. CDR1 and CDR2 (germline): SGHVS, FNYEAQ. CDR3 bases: TGTGCCAGCAGCGACGGACATGACTCTGGAAACACCATATATTTT. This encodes CASSDGHDSGNTIYF.

The CDR3 protein is CASSRGFYNEQFF. The CDR3 DNA reads TGTGCCAGCAGTCGGGGGTTTTACAATGAGCAGTTCTTC. The V gene is TRBV12-3 or TRBV12-4, the J gene TRBJ2-1, with D maybe TRBD2 (6 bases). The CDR3 covers 13 residues. Trimming took 5 bases from V and 4 from J, leaving 9 bases between them.

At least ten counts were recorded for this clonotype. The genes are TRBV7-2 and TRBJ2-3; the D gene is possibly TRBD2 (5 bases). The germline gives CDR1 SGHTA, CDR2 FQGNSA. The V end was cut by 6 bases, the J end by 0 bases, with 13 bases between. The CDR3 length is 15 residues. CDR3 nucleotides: TGTGCCAGCAGGATTTCGAGGACTAGCACAGATACGCAGTATTTT. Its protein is CASRISRTSTDTQYF.

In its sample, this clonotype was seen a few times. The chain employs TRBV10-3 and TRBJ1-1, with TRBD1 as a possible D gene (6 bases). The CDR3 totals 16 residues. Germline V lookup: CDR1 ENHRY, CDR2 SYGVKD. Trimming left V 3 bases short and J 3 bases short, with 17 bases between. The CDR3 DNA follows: TGTGCCATCAGTGACCCACGGGGCCCAGGGGACACTGAAGCTTTCTTT. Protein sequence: CAISDPRGPGDTEAFF.

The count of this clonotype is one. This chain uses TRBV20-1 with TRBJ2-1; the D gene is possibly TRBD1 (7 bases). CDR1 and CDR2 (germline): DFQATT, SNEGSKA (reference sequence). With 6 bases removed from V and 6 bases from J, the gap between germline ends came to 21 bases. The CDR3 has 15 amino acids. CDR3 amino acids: CSASGGQGVRNEQFF. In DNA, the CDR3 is TGCAGTGCAAGCGGAGGGCAGGGGGTCCGCAATGAGCAGTTCTTC.

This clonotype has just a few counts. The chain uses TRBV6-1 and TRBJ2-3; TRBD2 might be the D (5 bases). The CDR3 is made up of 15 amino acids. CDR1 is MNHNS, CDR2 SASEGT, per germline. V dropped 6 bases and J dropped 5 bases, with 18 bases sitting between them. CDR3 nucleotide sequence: TGTGCCAGCAGCCCGAGGGCGGGTATAGGAGATACGCAGTATTTT. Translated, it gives CASSPRAGIGDTQYF.

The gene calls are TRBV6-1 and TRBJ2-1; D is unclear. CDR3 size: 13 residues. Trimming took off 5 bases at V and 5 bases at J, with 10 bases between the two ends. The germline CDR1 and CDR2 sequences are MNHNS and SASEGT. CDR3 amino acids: CASSQTENNEQFF. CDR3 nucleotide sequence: TGTGCCAGCAGTCAAACGGAAAACAATGAGCAGTTCTTC.

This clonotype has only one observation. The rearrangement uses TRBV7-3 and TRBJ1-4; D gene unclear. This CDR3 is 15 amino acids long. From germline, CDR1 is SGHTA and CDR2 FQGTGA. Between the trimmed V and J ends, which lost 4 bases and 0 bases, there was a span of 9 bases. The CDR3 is CASSYGRPTNEKLFF. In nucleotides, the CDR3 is TGTGCCAGCAGCTATGGACGGCCAACTAATGAAAAACTGTTTTTT.

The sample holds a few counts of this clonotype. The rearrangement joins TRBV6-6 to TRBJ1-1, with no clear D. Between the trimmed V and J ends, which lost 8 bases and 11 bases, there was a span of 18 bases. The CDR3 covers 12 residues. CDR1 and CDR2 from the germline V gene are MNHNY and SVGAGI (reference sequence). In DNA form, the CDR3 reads TGTGCCAGCGGCCTGGCCCCGGGTAAGGCTTTCTTT. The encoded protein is CASGLAPGKAFF.